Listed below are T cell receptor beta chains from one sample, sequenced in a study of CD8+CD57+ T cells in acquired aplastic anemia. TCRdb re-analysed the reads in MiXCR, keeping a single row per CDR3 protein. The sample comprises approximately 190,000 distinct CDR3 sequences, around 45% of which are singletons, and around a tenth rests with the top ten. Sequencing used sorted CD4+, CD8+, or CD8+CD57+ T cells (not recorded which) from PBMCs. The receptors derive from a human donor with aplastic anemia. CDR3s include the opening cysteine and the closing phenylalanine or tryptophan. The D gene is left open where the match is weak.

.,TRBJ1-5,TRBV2,CASSMTSSNQPQHF
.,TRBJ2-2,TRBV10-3,CASSSDRFTNTGELFF
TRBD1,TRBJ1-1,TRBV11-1,CASSLDRESTEAFF
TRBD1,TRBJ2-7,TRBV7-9,CASSLGTGRSEQYF
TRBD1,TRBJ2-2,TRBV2,CASSRDRDTGELFF
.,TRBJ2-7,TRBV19,CASSNKYEQYF
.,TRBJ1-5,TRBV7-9,CASSLDLNSNQPQHF
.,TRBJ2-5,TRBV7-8,CASSFRETQYF
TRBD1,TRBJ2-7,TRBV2,CASIRDRVGSYEQYF
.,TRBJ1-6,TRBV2,CASTLAGNGSPLHF
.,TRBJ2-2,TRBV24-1,CATRGHSANTGELFF
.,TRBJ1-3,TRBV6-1,CASSPGGFTGNTIYF
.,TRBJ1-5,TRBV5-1,CASSYDGLNQPQHF
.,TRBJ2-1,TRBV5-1,CASSLEDPSYNEQFF
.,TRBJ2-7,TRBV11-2,CASSPHGVNYEQYF
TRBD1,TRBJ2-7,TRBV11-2,CASSFGWDSRSYEQYF
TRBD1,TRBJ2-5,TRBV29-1,CSVTTGGETQYF
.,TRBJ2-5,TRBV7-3,CASSLIPGETQYF
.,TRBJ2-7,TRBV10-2,CASSEGLNAYEQYF
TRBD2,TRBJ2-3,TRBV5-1,CASSYRLAGSTDTQYF
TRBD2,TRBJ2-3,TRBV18,CASSPREGATDTQYF
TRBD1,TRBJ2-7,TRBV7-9,CASSPDRGLVYEQYF
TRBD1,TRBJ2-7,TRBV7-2,CASSLTGGYEQYF
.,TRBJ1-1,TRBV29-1,CSGTSQGITEVFF
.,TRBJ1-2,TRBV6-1,CVSSEWWQNYGYTF
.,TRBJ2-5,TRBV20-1,CSARPARRQETQYF
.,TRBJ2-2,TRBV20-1,CSARDSKGETVGTGELFF
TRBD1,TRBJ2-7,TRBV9,CASSVGLDRDHEQYF
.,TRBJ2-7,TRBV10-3,CATQKQGYEQYF
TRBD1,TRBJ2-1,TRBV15,CATRGPGQGYNEQFF
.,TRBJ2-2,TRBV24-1,CATATANTGELFF
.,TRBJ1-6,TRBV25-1,CASSESGGQNSPLHF
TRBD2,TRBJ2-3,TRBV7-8,CASDRGRRGVRGQYF
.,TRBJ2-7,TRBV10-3,CAISAESAYEQYF
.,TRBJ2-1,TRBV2,CASSADLRSSF
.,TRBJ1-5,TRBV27,CASSLDQGSNQPQHF
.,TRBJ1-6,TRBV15,CATSRDNSGLNSPLHF
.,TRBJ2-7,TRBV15,CATSPRMVGREQYF
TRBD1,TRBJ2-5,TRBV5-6,CASSSMWTGRETQYF
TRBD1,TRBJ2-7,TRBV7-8,CASGSGQGLYEQYF
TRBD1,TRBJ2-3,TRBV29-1,CSVEDPRQGPTDTQYF
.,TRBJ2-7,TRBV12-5,CASGQRLEQYF
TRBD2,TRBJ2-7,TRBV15,CATSGPGLAGGSYEQYF
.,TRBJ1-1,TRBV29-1,CSVEDRGIGGAFF
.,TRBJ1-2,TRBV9,CASSVGGGHDGYTF
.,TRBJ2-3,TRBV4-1,CASSQPGARGNTDTQYF
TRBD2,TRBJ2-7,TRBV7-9,CASSQGSGSDEQYF
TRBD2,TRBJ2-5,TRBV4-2,CASSQVLAGTQETQYF